This T cell receptor beta chain was observed in a study of blood T cell repertoires in COVID-19 (dated by TCRdb to 2019 to 2021). For the study in its entirety: The collaborator samples originated in the United States, Italy and Spain and spanned the acute and convalescent phases of COVID-19. The sample metadata nearly always contained a de-identified subject ID, COVID-19 status, age in years and sex. The repertoires were released in a freely available public database intended as a resource for research on the immune response to SARS-CoV-2. The dataset comprised deeply sampled blood TCRbeta repertoires from subjects exposed to, actively infected with, or recovered from COVID-19. HLA class I and class II types, where available, came from metadata supplied by the sample provider rather than from assay-based typing. The material from the prospective study consisted of cDNA or gDNA derived from T cells, B-cell-depleted T cells, or PBMCs. Samples were obtained from the ongoing ImmuneRACE study (first 160 participants) and from approximately 1,200 subjects provided by 6 global collaborators. General conclusions and limits of the study: The quantity of clinical and demographic metadata differed by source and by participant and was supplied without curation.

In Seattle, one collaborating source enrolled patients while the infection was active and tracked those patients longitudinally over the course of disease. Collaborating institutions collected whole blood in K2EDTA tubes following their own protocols. For TCRbeta analysis, collaborators shipped samples as frozen whole blood, isolated PBMCs, or DNA extracted from either of those sample types. Of note for this clone: Its antigen target is currently unknown. No base qualities exist here, and no much larger clone lies one base off it.

TCRbeta CDR3 regions were amplified from genomic DNA using the immunoSEQ Assay, a bias-controlled multiplex PCR. As for the authors' bioinformatics: The number of nucleated cells in each sample was estimated from the amplification of reference gene primers within the assay. To quantify the absolute abundance of each unique TCRbeta CDR3 rearrangement, sequence reads were collapsed and filtered. For each sample, productive Simpson clonality was calculated by taking the square root of Simpson's diversity index across productive rearrangements. What TCRdb holds here is the immuneACCESS table cut down to in-frame rearrangements. Part of the clones is not present; checked against another copy, under half of the missing clones reflect an unresolved V gene, and the others are unexplained. V and J calls and clone size are as listed in that table; D and trimming were resolved from the DNA. For this sample the table gives approximately 180,000 clones, of which about 83% were detected only once. The ten top clones hold roughly 18% of the sample.

Taken from cysteine to phenylalanine, the CDR3 has 16 residues. Left in the record is the CDR3 DNA by itself, 48 bases read in frame from the first base. The TCR comes from a person aged 65 to 79 with COVID-19, enrolled during active disease. Sequenced material: peripheral blood. The rearranged segments are TRBV21-1 and TRBJ1-5; the table's D call, TRBD1, has no DNA check behind it. TRBV21-1 counts as a pseudogene. The sequenced DNA: TGTGCCAGCAGCGAAATGGGACAGATACGGGTTCAGCCCCAGCATTTT. Translated, it gives CASSEMGQIRVQPQHF.